The 29 T cell receptor beta chains below all came from one sample that was sequenced in a study of radiotherapy plus CTLA-4 blockade in lung cancer. Repertoires were generated with immunoSEQ multiplex PCR, while TCRdb's copy carries only in-frame clones and drops some. The profile shows some 50,000 clones, 79% of them singletons. The input for sequencing was peripheral blood, taken from a patient treated with radiotherapy plus ipilimumab. The receptors were sampled from a human donor with non-small cell lung cancer who had a partial response to radiotherapy plus ipilimumab.

This clone was recorded a few times. The chain couples TRBV5-6 to TRBJ2-7; 8 positions agree with TRBD2. The CDR3 loop spans 15 amino acids. V lost 4 bases and J lost 4; bases outside the gene matches: 10. Germline V gene sequence: CDR1 SGHDT, CDR2 YYEEEE. CDR3 region: CASSREGGQGYEQYF. CDR3 in DNA: TGTGCCAGCAGCCGGGAGGGGGGGCAGGGATACGAGCAGTACTTC.

This clone was counted a few times. This sequence joins TRBV4-2 and TRBJ2-1; tentatively, D is TRBD2 (5 bases). Trimming took 0 bases from V and 5 from J, leaving 11 bases between them. The CDR3 length is 15 residues. Germline CDR1 and CDR2: LGHNA and YNFKEQ. The CDR3 sequence is CASSQEPGFDNEQFF. The CDR3 bases are TGTGCCAGCAGCCAAGAACCGGGATTCGACAATGAGCAGTTCTTC.

The V and J genes are TRBV29-1 and TRBJ2-1; 7 bases align to TRBD2. Trimming took 5 bases from V and 0 from J; bases not matched to a gene: 7. Germline CDR1 is SQVTM and CDR2 is ANQGSEA. The CDR3 covers 15 residues. The CDR3 bases are TGCAGCGTTTCTCCGGGGGGAAGCTCCTACAATGAGCAGTTCTTC. It is translated as CSVSPGGSSYNEQFF.

The genes are TRBV30 and TRBJ2-1, with 7 bases lining up with TRBD1. The germline CDR1 and CDR2 sequences are GTSNPN and SVGIG (reference sequence). The length of the CDR3 is 15 residues. The ends lost 1 base at V and 4 bases at J; junction bases unmatched: 7. CDR3 nucleotides: TGTGCCTGGAGTGCTCGCCGGGACAGTTACAATGAGCAGTTCTTC. This gives the protein CAWSARRDSYNEQFF.

V is TRBV6-1 and J is TRBJ1-3; maybe TRBD1 (5 bases). There are 15 residues in the CDR3. V lost 8 bases and J 1 base, leaving 15 bases between the germline ends. From germline, CDR1 is MNHNS and CDR2 SASEGT. CDR3 amino acids: CASRAQGPSGNTIYF. CDR3 in DNA: TGTGCCAGCCGCGCTCAGGGTCCGTCTGGAAACACCATATATTTT.

This clone was counted between two and nine times. The rearrangement joins TRBV5-1 to TRBJ2-3; 10 nucleotides line up with TRBD2. J gave up 1 base and V 5 bases, and 1 base lay outside the gene matches. Germline CDR1 and CDR2: SGHRS and YFSETQ. This CDR3 is 14 amino acids long. CDR3 amino acids: CASRSGGGTDTQYF. The CDR3 nucleotides read TGCGCCAGCAGAAGCGGGGGGGGCACAGATACGCAGTATTTT.

J is TRBJ2-2 and V is TRBV6-1; D perhaps matches TRBD1 (5 bases). Looked up from germline, CDR1 is MNHNS and CDR2 is SASEGT. The V and J ends lost 7 bases and 5 bases respectively, with 14 bases between them. The CDR3 has 14 amino acids. The CDR3 DNA reads as TGTGCCAGCAATCCAGGGTTTAGGACCGGGGAGCTGTTTTTT. It is translated as CASNPGFRTGELFF.

This chain connects TRBV5-6 to TRBJ2-7, with D perhaps TRBD2 (5 bases). Trimming stripped 0 bases from V and 8 bases from J, with 12 bases between. The CDR3 spans 13 residues. Germline V gene data show CDR1 as SGHDT and CDR2 as YYEEEE. CDR3 sequence (DNA): TGTGCCAGCAGCTTGGATTCGGGGATGAAGCAGTACTTC. Translation gives CASSLDSGMKQYF.

The chain uses TRBV5-6 and TRBJ1-3; D unresolved. V gave up 5 bases and J gave up 0 bases, with 6 bases separating them. This CDR3 comprises 13 residues. CDR1 is SGHDT and CDR2 is YYEEEE in the germline V gene. CDR3 sequence: CASSLNSGNTIYF. For the CDR3, the DNA is TGTGCCAGCAGTTTAAACTCTGGAAACACCATATATTTT.

The chain uses TRBV7-9 and TRBJ2-1, with 9 bases matching TRBD1. V shed 5 bases and J 9 bases; nucleotides not matched to a gene: 11. The CDR3 has 15 amino acids. Germline V gene sequence: CDR1 SEHNR, CDR2 FQNEAQ (reference sequence). CDR3: CASSPKNRGQGEQFF. CDR3 DNA sequence: TGTGCCAGCAGCCCCAAGAACAGGGGGCAAGGTGAGCAGTTCTTC.

The chain has TRBV9 and TRBJ1-2; TRBD1 might be the D (6 bases). The germline V gene encodes CDR1 SGDLS and CDR2 YYNGEE. V was shortened by 0 bases and J by 5 bases, with 17 bases between the two germline ends. This CDR3 is built from 16 residues. The CDR3 loop reads CASSVEGRGDKYGYTF. CDR3 DNA: TGTGCCAGCAGCGTAGAAGGCAGGGGTGATAAGTATGGCTACACCTTC.

The genes are TRBV27 and TRBJ2-7, with 8 bases identical to TRBD1. After removal of 5 bases from V and 4 bases from J, the junction contained 7 bases not matched to a gene. The CDR3 covers 14 residues. Germline loops: CDR1 MNHEY, CDR2 SMNVEV (reference sequence). For the CDR3, the DNA is TGTGCCAGCAGTCCAGACAGGGGCGCGTACGAGCAGTACTTC. Translated: CASSPDRGAYEQYF.

The chain joins TRBV19 to TRBJ2-3, with D possibly TRBD1 on 5 matching bases. The CDR3 has 16 residues. Germline CDR1 and CDR2: LNHDA and SQIVND (reference sequence). Trimming took off 3 bases at V and 1 base at J, with 14 bases between the two ends. The CDR3 DNA is TGTGCCAGTAGTATTTCCCAGGGAAGGGGCACAGATACGCAGTATTTT. Protein: CASSISQGRGTDTQYF.

The chain joins TRBV29-1 to TRBJ1-4, with 8 bases that match TRBD1. The CDR3 is made up of 13 amino acids. V trimming: 6 bases; J trimming: 8 bases; junction bases outside the gene matches: 8. Germline V gene data show CDR1 as SQVTM and CDR2 as ANQGSEA. The CDR3 reads CSVRTGGREKLFF. CDR3 nucleotide sequence: TGCAGCGTGCGTACAGGGGGACGGGAAAAACTGTTTTTT.

This clone appeared a few times. This chain connects TRBV19 to TRBJ1-2; 9 bases fit TRBD1. Per germline, CDR1 LNHDA and CDR2 SQIVND (reference sequence). The CDR3 runs to 13 residues. Trimming cost V 5 bases and J 3 bases; bases outside gene matches: 1. The CDR3 reads CASSGTGYYGYTF. For the CDR3, the DNA is TGTGCCAGTAGTGGGACAGGGTACTATGGCTACACCTTC.

The rearrangement uses TRBV29-1 and TRBJ2-1; perhaps TRBD2 as D (7 bases). V gave up 0 bases and J gave up 8 bases, with 14 bases separating them. The CDR3 covers 14 residues. Germline V gene data show CDR1 as SQVTM and CDR2 as ANQGSEA. The chain's CDR3 is CSVEDRKGGDEQFF. The CDR3 DNA sequence: TGCAGCGTTGAAGATCGAAAGGGGGGGGATGAGCAGTTCTTC.

This clone was picked up a small number of times. This chain links TRBV10-3 with TRBJ1-2; maybe TRBD1 (6 bases). Germline CDR1 reads ENHRY; CDR2 reads SYGVKD. The CDR3 runs to 14 residues. V was clipped by 8 bases and J by 7 bases, with 20 bases between them. The DNA of the CDR3 is TGTGCCATCTGGGGGGGGCCTCGGTGGGGTGGCTACACCTTC. It specifies CAIWGGPRWGGYTF.

This chain joins TRBV5-4 and TRBJ1-1; D is unclear. Trimming removed 0 bases at V and 1 base at J, with 7 bases between. This CDR3 is 14 amino acids long. Germline values: CDR1 SGHNT, CDR2 YYREEE (reference sequence). Written as DNA, the CDR3 is TGTGCCAGCAGCTTGGGGCACAAGAACACTGAAGCTTTCTTT. This codes for CASSLGHKNTEAFF. Looking up the rest from reference TRBV5-4 and TRBJ1-1 gives the full variable domain: ETGVTQSPTHLIKTRGQQVTLRCSSQSGHNTVSWYQQALGQGPQFIFQYYREEENGRGNFPPRFSGLQFPNYSSELNVNALELDDSALYLCASSLGHKNTEAFFGQGTRLTVV.

This rearrangement joins TRBV19 to TRBJ2-4; 7 bases fit TRBD1. Unmatched junction bases numbered 16, after V lost 9 bases and J lost 5 bases. The CDR3 is 16 amino acids. In germline, CDR1 is LNHDA, CDR2 SQIVND (reference sequence). The CDR3 DNA reads TGTGCCAGCCGCCGACAGGGCCAGCGGTCCGAAAACATTCAGTACTTC. Its translation: CASRRQGQRSENIQYF.

The chain links TRBV6-4 to TRBJ2-5; D possibly corresponds to TRBD2 (7 bases). CDR1 MRHNA and CDR2 SNTAGT come from the germline V gene. CDR3 size: 14 residues. Between the trimmed V and J ends, which lost 6 bases and 4 bases, there was a span of 15 bases. CDR3: CASRLAGEGETQYF. CDR3 nucleotides: TGTGCCAGCAGACTAGCAGGGGAGGGAGAGACCCAGTACTTC.

The chain employs TRBV28 and TRBJ1-2; TRBD1 aligns across 7 bases. The germline V gene has CDR1 MDHEN and CDR2 SYDVKM. Trimming removed 4 bases from V and 5 bases from J; junction bases left unmatched: 7. CDR3 length: 14 amino acids. Here the CDR3 DNA reads TGTGCCAGCAGTTCCCCCCCGGGACAGTATGGCTACACCTTC. It codes for CASSSPPGQYGYTF.

The gene calls are TRBV5-1 and TRBJ2-5; TRBD2 might be the D (5 bases). CDR3 size: 15 residues. The V gene's germline CDR1 is SGHRS and CDR2 YFSETQ. Trimming removed 2 bases from V and 5 bases from J, with 16 bases in between. CDR3 DNA: TGCGCCAGCAGCTTTTCCGGGATCTGGGAGGAGACCCAGTACTTC. Encoded protein: CASSFSGIWEETQYF.

The rearrangement links TRBV27 to TRBJ1-1; 7 nucleotides agree with TRBD1. Losses at the gene ends were 4 bases for V and 1 base for J; bases not matched to a gene: 3. Germline V lookup: CDR1 MNHEY, CDR2 SMNVEV (reference sequence). The CDR3 consists of 14 residues. CDR3 residues: CASSSGTANTEAFF. CDR3 bases: TGTGCCAGCAGTTCCGGGACAGCGAACACTGAAGCTTTCTTT.

V is TRBV29-1 and J is TRBJ1-2, with D maybe TRBD1 (6 bases). In germline, CDR1 is SQVTM, CDR2 ANQGSEA. The CDR3 has 14 amino acids. V was trimmed by 5 bases and J by 5 bases, leaving 18 bases between them. CDR3 loop: CSVTQGIIGYGYTF. The CDR3 region has the DNA TGCAGCGTTACACAGGGTATTATAGGGTATGGCTACACCTTC.

This clone occurred a few times. The chain combines TRBV5-1 with TRBJ2-2, with unresolved D. This CDR3 contains 13 residues. CDR1 and CDR2 (germline): SGHRS, YFSETQ. Between the trimmed V and J ends, which lost 4 bases and 8 bases, there was a span of 12 bases. CDR3 coding DNA: TGCGCCAGCAGCGCCGAAAGCAGGGGGGAGCTGTTTTTT. It yields the protein CASSAESRGELFF.

The chain carries TRBV6-6 and TRBJ1-1, with D unresolved. CDR3 length equals 13 residues. The V and J ends lost 0 bases and 8 bases respectively, with 10 bases between them. Germline CDR1 MNHNY, CDR2 SVGAGI (reference sequence). The CDR3 loop reads CASSYSLSREAFF. CDR3 nucleotide sequence: TGTGCCAGCAGTTACTCCCTGTCGCGAGAAGCTTTCTTT.

This clone has just one count. The rearrangement uses TRBV7-2 and TRBJ1-5; 8 nucleotides align to TRBD1. Germline loops: CDR1 SGHTA, CDR2 FQGNSA. The V segment lost 6 bases and the J segment 6 bases; nucleotides outside the gene matches: 4. The CDR3 length is 13 residues. In DNA, the CDR3 is TGTGCCAGCAGACCGGACAGGGCTCAGCCCCAGCATTTT. It yields the protein CASRPDRAQPQHF. Combining the CDR3 with reference TRBV7-2 and TRBJ1-5 gives the whole variable domain GAGVSQSPSNKVTEKGKDVELRCDPISGHTALYWYRQSLGQGLEFLIYFQGNSAPDKSGLPSDRFSAERTGGSVSTLTIQRTQQEDSAVYLCASRPDRAQPQHFGDGTRLSIL.

The chain has TRBV10-2 and TRBJ2-1, with D possibly being TRBD2 (6 bases). Per the germline V gene, CDR1 is WSHSY and CDR2 is SAAADI. The CDR3 totals 18 residues. The V end was cut by 4 bases, the J end by 10 bases, with 29 bases between. Written as DNA, the CDR3 is TGCGCCAGCAGTGTTGACGGGGCGGGGACGGGGTTCGTGGTAGAGCAGTTCTTC. Its protein product is CASSVDGAGTGFVVEQFF.

The rearrangement uses TRBV5-4 and TRBJ2-5, with a tentative D call TRBD2 (6 bases). With 1 base removed from V and 4 bases from J, the gap between germline ends came to 11 bases. Germline CDR1 SGHNT, CDR2 YYREEE (reference sequence). This CDR3 has 14 residues. The CDR3 DNA sequence: TGTGCCAGCAGCTTGAGGGCGGAGGGAGAGACCCAGTACTTC. Its protein is CASSLRAEGETQYF.